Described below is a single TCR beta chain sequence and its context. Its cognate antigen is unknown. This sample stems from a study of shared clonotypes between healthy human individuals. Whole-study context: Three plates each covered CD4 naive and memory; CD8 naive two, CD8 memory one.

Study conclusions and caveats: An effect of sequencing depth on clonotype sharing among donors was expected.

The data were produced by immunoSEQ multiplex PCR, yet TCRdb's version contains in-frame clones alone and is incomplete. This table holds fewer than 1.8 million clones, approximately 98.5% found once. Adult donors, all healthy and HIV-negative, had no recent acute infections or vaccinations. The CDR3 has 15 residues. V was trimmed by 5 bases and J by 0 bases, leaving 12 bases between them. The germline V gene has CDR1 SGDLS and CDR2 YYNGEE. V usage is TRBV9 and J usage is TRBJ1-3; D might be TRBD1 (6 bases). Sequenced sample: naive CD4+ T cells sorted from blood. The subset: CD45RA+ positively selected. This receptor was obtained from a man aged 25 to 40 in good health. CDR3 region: CASRETGSSGNTIYF. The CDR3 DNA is TGTGCCAGCAGAGAAACAGGGAGCTCTGGAAACACCATATATTTT.